The subject of this entry is one TCR beta chain. Its antigen remains unidentified. The junction departs from the called germline gene at one end, perhaps through a read error. CDR3 length: 14 amino acids. Germline CDR1 reads SGHNT; CDR2 reads YYREEE (reference sequence). RNA isolated from unsorted whole blood supplied the blood RNA, with germline DNA also extracted. No treatment had been given to the patients, who were chronically infected with HBV. This entry comes from a study of tumor-infiltrating lymphocytes in primary liver carcinoma. The authors made TCR beta cDNA from approximately 490 ng total RNA with a constant-region primer. ARM-PCR, slightly modified, supplied the TCR beta libraries through three nested multiplex PCR rounds. With TRBV1-TRBV30 forward primers and a C-beta reverse primer, the first two PCR rounds were run for 10 to 11 cycles each. TCRdb passed the multiplex PCR reads through MiXCR, listing each CDR3 protein once. The data show over 250,000 distinct CDR3 sequences, more than 55% seen once.

General study findings and limits: With p = 0.039, the top-250-clone fraction in tumors significantly exceeded that in blood.

This chain links TRBV5-4 with TRBJ2-7; D perhaps matches TRBD1 (5 bases). Material: peripheral blood. The receptor comes from a woman in her twenties or thirties with primary liver carcinoma and hepatitis B virus infection. This CDR3 is CASSLDQGGYERYF. In DNA form, the CDR3 reads TGTGCCAGCAGCTTGGACCAGGGTGGGTACGAGCGGTACTTC. The full variable domain, rest sourced from reference TRBV5-4 and TRBJ2-7, is ETGVTQSPTHLIKTRGQQVTLRCSSQSGHNTVSWYQQALGQGPQFIFQYYREEENGRGNFPPRFSGLQFPNYSSELNVNALELDDSALYLCASSLDQGGYERYFGPGTRLTVT.